This TCR beta chain was identified during a study of blood T cells in healthy people across ages. In terms of origin and age, donors were healthy Caucasian individuals from Russia aged about 6 to 90. Per individual sample, total RNA of at least 5.5 micrograms was extracted. The use of a sample-barcoded 5' primer and a J-beta primer mix characterized a second PCR of roughly 7 to 11 cycles. Each cDNA molecule was tagged by a template-switch adaptor that had 12 random nucleotides. Each CDR3 protein gets one entry after TCRdb re-called the 5' RACE reads with MiXCR. The repertoire holds about 1.8 million distinct CDR3 sequences, with around half as singletons. Whole-study findings and limits: Naive T cell percentage showed a strong correlation with TCR beta diversity.

This CDR3 has 16 residues. The J segment lost 4 bases and the V segment lost 2 bases, leaving 4 bases of the junction unmatched. Germline CDR1 reads MDHEN; CDR2 reads SYDVKM. With respect to this clonotype: What it recognizes is unknown.

The sequence was obtained from a woman in her 40s in good health. Sequencing used blood. This chain connects TRBV28 to TRBJ1-5; 11 nucleotides line up with TRBD1. The CDR3 region is CASSLPGTGGNQPQHF. CDR3 nucleotide sequence: TGTGCCAGCAGTTTACCCGGGACAGGGGGGAATCAGCCCCAGCATTTT.